The rows below give T cell receptor beta chains drawn from one sample of a study of T cells in Graves' hyperthyroidism and ophthalmopathy. A single record per CDR3 protein comes from TCRdb applying MiXCR to the multiplex PCR reads. The sample has about 700,000 distinct CDR3 sequences, 13% to 15% seen once; the top ten hold roughly 10%. The sample was blood. The source of these receptors is a woman aged 18-29 years with Graves' hyperthyroidism. Both conserved end residues are part of each CDR3. D genes are given only for firm matches. Not all rows give a size; the values are once, few, many and, for expanded clones, a class.

J: TRBJ2-1; D: TRBD2; V: TRBV4-1; size: -; CDR3: CASSQKLAGPRVQFF; DNA: TGCGCCAGCAGCCAAAAACTAGCGGGACCCCGGGTGCAGTTCTTC
J: TRBJ2-2; D: -; V: TRBV7-9; size: few; CDR3: CASSGYANTGELFF; DNA: TGTGCCAGCTCAGGGTATGCGAACACCGGGGAGCTGTTTTTT
J: TRBJ2-7; D: TRBD1; V: TRBV19; size: -; CDR3: CASEGRDRGSREQYF; DNA: TGTGCCAGTGAGGGCCGGGACAGGGGGTCCCGCGAGCAGTACTTC
J: TRBJ2-3; D: -; V: TRBV5-4; size: -; CDR3: CASSFSSSDTQYF; DNA: TGTGCCAGCAGCTTTTCCTCTAGCGATACGCAGTATTTT
J: TRBJ2-2; D: -; V: TRBV10-1; size: -; CDR3: CASSELKSPRDTGELFF; DNA: TGCGCCAGCAGTGAGTTAAAGAGCCCCAGGGACACCGGGGAGCTGTTTTTT
J: TRBJ2-7; D: TRBD1; V: TRBV2; size: many; CDR3: CASREGTAYEQYF; DNA: TGTGCCAGCAGGGAAGGGACAGCCTACGAGCAGTACTTC
J: TRBJ2-1; D: -; V: TRBV10-3; size: many; CDR3: CAISEVQGNEQFF; DNA: TGTGCCATCAGTGAGGTACAGGGAAATGAGCAGTTCTTC
J: TRBJ2-5; D: -; V: TRBV24-1; size: many; CDR3: CATDIPGPKETQYF; DNA: TGTGCCACCGATATACCCGGACCCAAAGAGACCCAGTACTTC
J: TRBJ2-3; D: -; V: TRBV13; size: many; CDR3: CASSGEGRAGGTDTQYF; DNA: TGTGCCAGCAGCGGCGAGGGTCGGGCAGGGGGCACAGATACGCAGTATTTT
J: TRBJ1-2; D: -; V: TRBV7-9; size: many; CDR3: CASSLERGAYGYTF; DNA: TGTGCCAGCAGCTTAGAGCGAGGAGCTTATGGCTACACCTTC
J: TRBJ1-5; D: TRBD1; V: TRBV19; size: -; CDR3: CASSMEQGADQPQHF; DNA: TGTGCCAGTAGTATGGAACAGGGGGCGGATCAGCCCCAGCATTTT
J: TRBJ2-3; D: -; V: TRBV11-2; size: few; CDR3: CASSLGLPTPRPRTDTQYF; DNA: TGTGCCAGCAGCTTAGGGTTGCCTACCCCCCGGCCCCGCACAGATACGCAGTATTTT
J: TRBJ1-1; D: TRBD1; V: TRBV2; size: many; CDR3: CASSQQGLKTEAFF; DNA: TGTGCCAGCAGTCAACAGGGGCTAAAGACTGAAGCTTTCTTT
J: TRBJ2-1; D: TRBD2; V: TRBV7-9; size: many; CDR3: CASSLAAGVGYEQFF; DNA: TGTGCCAGCAGCTTGGCAGCGGGAGTTGGCTATGAGCAGTTCTTC
J: TRBJ2-1; D: -; V: TRBV28; size: few; CDR3: CASGKRTNEQFF; DNA: TGTGCCAGCGGGAAAAGGACCAATGAGCAGTTCTTC
J: TRBJ1-1; D: TRBD1; V: TRBV5-1; size: -; CDR3: CASSSGGANTEAFF; DNA: TGCGCCAGCAGCTCAGGGGGCGCGAACACTGAAGCTTTCTTT
J: TRBJ2-3; D: TRBD2; V: TRBV20-1; size: many; CDR3: CSATAGENTDTQYF; DNA: TGCAGTGCTACAGCGGGAGAAAACACAGATACGCAGTATTTT
J: TRBJ2-1; D: -; V: TRBV20-1; size: many; CDR3: CSARDQRAGRIEQFF; DNA: TGCAGTGCTAGAGATCAGCGGGCAGGGAGGATTGAGCAGTTCTTC
J: TRBJ2-1; D: TRBD2; V: TRBV18; size: -; CDR3: CASSPRGGTNEQFF; DNA: TGTGCCAGCTCACCCCGGGGGGGGACCAATGAGCAGTTCTTC
J: TRBJ1-1; D: TRBD1; V: TRBV6-5; size: -; CDR3: CASSYAAGGSDTEAFF; DNA: TGTGCCAGCAGTTACGCGGCAGGGGGCTCGGACACTGAAGCTTTCTTT
J: TRBJ1-1; D: -; V: TRBV11-2; size: many; CDR3: CASSAGYEAFF; DNA: TGTGCCAGCAGCGCAGGGTATGAAGCTTTCTTT
J: TRBJ2-7; D: -; V: TRBV3-1; size: many; CDR3: CASSQENIGREQYF; DNA: TGTGCCAGCAGCCAAGAAAATATTGGTCGAGAGCAGTACTTC
J: TRBJ2-2; D: TRBD2; V: TRBV29-1; size: many; CDR3: CSAAATSVVSGELFF; DNA: TGCAGCGCCGCCGCCACTAGCGTGGTCTCCGGGGAGCTGTTTTTT
J: TRBJ2-1; D: -; V: TRBV27; size: once; CDR3: CASSPLGGYNEQFF; DNA: TGTGCCAGCAGCCCTCTAGGGGGATACAATGAGCAGTTCTTC
J: TRBJ1-4; D: -; V: TRBV6-2/TRBV6-3; size: few; CDR3: CASSYSSLTGELFF; DNA: TGTGCCAGCAGTTACTCGAGCCTAACCGGAGAACTGTTTTTT
J: TRBJ2-7; D: -; V: TRBV6-2/TRBV6-3; size: many; CDR3: CASSYQRSRQILSYEQYF; DNA: TGTGCCAGCAGTTACCAAAGAAGTCGACAGATCCTCTCCTACGAGCAGTACTTC